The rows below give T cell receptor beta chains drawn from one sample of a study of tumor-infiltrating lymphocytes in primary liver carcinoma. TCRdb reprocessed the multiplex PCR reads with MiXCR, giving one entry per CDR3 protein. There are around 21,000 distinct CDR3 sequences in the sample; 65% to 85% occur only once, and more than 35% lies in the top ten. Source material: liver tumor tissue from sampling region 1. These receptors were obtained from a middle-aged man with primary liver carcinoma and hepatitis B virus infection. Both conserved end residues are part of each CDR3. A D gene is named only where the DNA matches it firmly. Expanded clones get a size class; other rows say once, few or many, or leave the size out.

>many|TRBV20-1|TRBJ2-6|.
CSASQVYGANVLTF
TGCAGTGCTAGTCAGGTTTACGGGGCCAACGTCCTGACTTTC
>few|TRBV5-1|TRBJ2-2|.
CASLGEATTGELFF
TGCGCCAGTTTGGGGGAAGCGACCACCGGGGAGCTGTTTTTT
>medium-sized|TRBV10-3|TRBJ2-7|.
CAISEGQNLYEQYF
TGTGCCATCAGTGAAGGGCAGAATCTTTACGAGCAGTACTTC
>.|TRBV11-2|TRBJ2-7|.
CASCLYRLVSKQYF
TGTGCCAGCTGCTTATACCGGCTAGTTAGTAAGCAGTACTTC
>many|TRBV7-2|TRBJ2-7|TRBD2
CASSAYSGGTSEQYF
TGTGCCAGCAGCGCTTATAGCGGGGGGACAAGTGAGCAGTACTTC
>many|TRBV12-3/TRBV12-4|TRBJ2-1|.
CASSPLFNEQFF
TGTGCCAGCAGTCCTTTGTTCAATGAGCAGTTCTTC
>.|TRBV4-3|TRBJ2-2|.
CASRPGTGELFF
TGCGCCAGCAGACCTGGCACCGGGGAGCTGTTTTTT
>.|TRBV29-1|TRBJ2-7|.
CNVAGVPSYEQYF
TGCAACGTTGCAGGTGTTCCTTCCTACGAGCAGTACTTC
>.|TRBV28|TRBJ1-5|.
CASSLSWVGEQPQHF
TGTGCCAGCAGTTTATCTTGGGTGGGCGAACAGCCCCAGCATTTT
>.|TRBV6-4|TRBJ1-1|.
CACSKDMNTEAFF
TGTGCCTGCAGCAAAGACATGAACACTGAAGCTTTCTTT
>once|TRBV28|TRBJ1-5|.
CASSPPTGTQSQHF
TGTGCCAGCAGCCCCCCGACAGGAACCCAGTCCCAGCATTTT
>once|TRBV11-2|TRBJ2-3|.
CVSSRQLINPTDTQYF
TGTGTCAGCAGCAGACAACTCATCAACCCCACAGATACACAGTATTTT
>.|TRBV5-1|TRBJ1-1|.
CASNFDGGKGSEAFF
TGCGCCAGCAACTTTGATGGGGGAAAGGGATCTGAGGCTTTCTTT
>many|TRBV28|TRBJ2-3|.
CASSLSPGATDTQYF
TGTGCCAGCAGTTTATCCCCGGGAGCCACAGATACGCAGTATTTT
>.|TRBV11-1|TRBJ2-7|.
CASSFIQGYEQYF
TGTGCCAGCAGCTTCATCCAAGGCTACGAGCAGTACTTC
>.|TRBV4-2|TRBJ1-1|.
CASSQEYVQGFWTKAFF
TGTGCCAGCAGCCAAGAGTACGTACAGGGCTTTTGGACTAAAGCTTTCTTT
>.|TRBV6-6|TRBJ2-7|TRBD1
CASSYGTDDREQYF
TGTGCCAGCAGCTATGGGACAGATGATAGGGAGCAGTACTTC
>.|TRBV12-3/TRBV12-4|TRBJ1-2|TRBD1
CASSHQGVYGYTF
TGTGCCAGCAGTCACCAGGGGGTTTATGGCTACACCTTC
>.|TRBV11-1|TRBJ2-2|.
CASSLVRFGELFF
TGTGCCAGCAGCTTAGTACGTTTCGGGGAGCTGTTTTTT
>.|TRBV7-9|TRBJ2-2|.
CASSLPQGTGPSSGELFF
TGTGCCAGCAGCTTACCTCAGGGAACAGGGCCGAGCAGCGGGGAGCTGTTTTTT
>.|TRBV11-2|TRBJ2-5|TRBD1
CASSLTAGGSEETQYF
TGTGCCAGTAGCTTAACAGCAGGGGGCTCAGAGGAGACCCAGTACTTC
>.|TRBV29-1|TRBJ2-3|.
CSVTPSGHRTDTQYF
TGCAGCGTCACTCCCTCGGGACATCGCACAGATACGCAGTATTTT
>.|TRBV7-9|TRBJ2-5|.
CASCRTETQETQYF
TGTGCCAGCTGTCGAACAGAGACCCAAGAGACTCAGTACTTC
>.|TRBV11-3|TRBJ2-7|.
CVSSYSYEQYF
TGTGTCAGCAGCTATTCCTACGAACAATACTTC
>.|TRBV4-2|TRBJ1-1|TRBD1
CASNQEYGQGLWTEAFF
TGTGCCAGCAACCAAGAGTACGGACAGGGATTATGGACTGAAGCTTTCTTT
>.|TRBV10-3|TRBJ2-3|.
CAISGGSLREF
TGTGCCATCAGTGGGGGGTCGCTCAGGGAATTC
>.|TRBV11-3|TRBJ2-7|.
CASSLTPGGEQYF
TGTGCCAGTAGCTTAACACCTGGCGGCGAACAGTACTTC
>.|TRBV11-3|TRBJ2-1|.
CTSSSKSGVPYNEQFF
TGTACCAGCAGTTCCAAATCCGGGGTCCCCTACAATGAGCAGTTCTTC
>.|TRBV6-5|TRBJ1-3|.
CAGRYSRPSSGNTIYF
TGTGCGGGCAGATACTCCCGCCCGAGCTCTGGAAACACCATATATTTT
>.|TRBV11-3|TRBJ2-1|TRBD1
CANSPAGQEVVDERFF
TGTGCCAACAGCCCAGCAGGACAGGAGGTGGTAGATGAGCGGTTCTTC
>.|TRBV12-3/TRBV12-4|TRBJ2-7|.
CASSTGHGNQYF
TGTGCCAGCAGCACGGGACATGGGAACCAGTACTTC
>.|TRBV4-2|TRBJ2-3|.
CASSQVAHLAGTTDTQYF
TGTGCCAGCAGCCAAGTGGCGCATCTAGCTGGAACGACAGATACGCAGTATTTT
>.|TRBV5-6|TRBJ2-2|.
CASSLAYVGELFF
TGTGCCAGCAGCTTGGCCTACGTGGGGGAACTGTTTTTT
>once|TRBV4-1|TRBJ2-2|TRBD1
CASNDPDRGLTEEPFF
TGCGCCAGCAACGATCCGGACAGGGGGTTAACCGAGGAGCCGTTTTTT
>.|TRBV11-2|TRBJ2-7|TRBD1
CASSLAQGQGAVQYF
TGTGCCAGCAGCTTAGCTCAAGGACAGGGCGCGGTGCAGTACTTC
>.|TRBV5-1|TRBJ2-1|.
CAISLVGEPYNEQFF
TGTGCCATCAGCTTGGTTGGGGAGCCCTACAATGAGCAGTTCTTC
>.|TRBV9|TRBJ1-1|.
CASSRGDGTEAFF
TGTGCCAGCAGCCGGGGTGACGGAACTGAAGCTTTCTTT
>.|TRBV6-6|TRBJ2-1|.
CVSSAQGNNEQCF
TGTGTCAGCAGTGCACAAGGTAACAATGAGCAGTGCTTC
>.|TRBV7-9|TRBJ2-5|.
CTSSRISQGRETQYF
TGTACCAGCAGCCGGATCTCGCAGGGGCGAGAGACCCAGTACTTC
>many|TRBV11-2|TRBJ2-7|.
CASEGYEQYF
TGTGCCAGCGAGGGCTACGAGCAGTACTTC
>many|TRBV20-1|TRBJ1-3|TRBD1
CSARTGGFGNTIYF
TGCAGTGCTAGGACAGGGGGTTTTGGAAACACCATATATTTT
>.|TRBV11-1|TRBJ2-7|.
CASSLGYPREQYF
TGTGCCAGCAGCTTAGGATACCCCCGTGAGCAGTACTTC
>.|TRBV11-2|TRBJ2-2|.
CASSLALVGANTGELVF
TGTGCCAGCAGCTTAGCACTGGTAGGGGCGAACACCGGGGAGCTGGTTTTT
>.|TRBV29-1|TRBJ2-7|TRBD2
CSVVTSGTEAEQYF
TGCAGCGTTGTTACTAGCGGGACTGAAGCCGAGCAATACTTC
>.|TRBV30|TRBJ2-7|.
CAWGVGDHEQYF
TGTGCCTGGGGCGTCGGGGACCACGAGCAGTACTTC
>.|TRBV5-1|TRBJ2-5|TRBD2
CASNLAGRGTQETQYF
TGCGCCAGCAACTTGGCCGGGCGGGGGACCCAAGAGACCCAGTACTTC
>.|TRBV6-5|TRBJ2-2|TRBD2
CVSRLTSVHTGELFF
TGTGTCAGCAGGTTGACTAGCGTACACACTGGGGAGCTGTTTTTT
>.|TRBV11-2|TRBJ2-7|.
CASSFDSTYNQYF
TGTGCCAGCAGCTTTGACAGCACCTACAATCAGTATTTC
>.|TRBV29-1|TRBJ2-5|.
CSVETYRGRGGTQYF
TGCAGCGTTGAGACCTACAGGGGACGCGGAGGGACACAGTACTTC
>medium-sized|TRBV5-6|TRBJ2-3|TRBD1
CASSFLATGGTDTQYF
TGTGCCAGCAGCTTCCTTGCTACAGGGGGCACAGATACGCAGTATTTT
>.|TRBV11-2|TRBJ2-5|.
CASSLTAGGSGGTQYF
TGTGCCAGCAGTTTAACGGCAGGGGGCTCGGGGGGGACCCAGTACTTC
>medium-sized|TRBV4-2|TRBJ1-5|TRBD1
CASSQGEGSGQLSNQPQHF
TGTGCCAGCAGCCAAGGGGAGGGGTCGGGACAGCTTAGCAATCAGCCCCAGCATTTT